Below are 30 T cell receptor beta chains sequenced from a single sample in a study of blood T cell repertoires in COVID-19. Produced via immunoSEQ multiplex PCR; TCRdb's table is partial and in-frame only. The sample has hundreds of thousands of clones; 70% to 90% are singletons. Sequencing was performed on PBMCs or T cells enriched from blood (not recorded which). All receptors come from a woman aged 55-70 years who had recovered from COVID-19.

The chain couples TRBV5-4 to TRBJ2-2, with D perhaps matching TRBD2 (5 bases). The germline V gene encodes CDR1 SGHNT and CDR2 YYREEE (reference sequence). The ends were cut back, 0 bases at V and 5 bases at J, with 14 bases in the middle. The CDR3 is 16 amino acids. The CDR3 sequence is CASSLATTSRTGELFF. The CDR3 region has the DNA TGTGCCAGCAGCTTGGCCACTACTAGTCGGACCGGGGAGCTGTTTTTT. The complete variable domain, with remaining parts taken from reference TRBV5-4 and TRBJ2-2, reads ETGVTQSPTHLIKTRGQQVTLRCSSQSGHNTVSWYQQALGQGPQFIFQYYREEENGRGNFPPRFSGLQFPNYSSELNVNALELDDSALYLCASSLATTSRTGELFFGEGSRLTVL.

The chain is built from TRBV6-5 and TRBJ1-6; no definite D call. Germline CDR1 is MNHEY and CDR2 is SVGAGI. This CDR3 is built from 15 residues. V was pared by 6 bases and J by 7 bases, with 16 bases between. CDR3 sequence: CASSLELGGNSPLHF. DNA of the CDR3: TGTGCCAGCAGCCTAGAACTCGGAGGAAATTCACCCCTCCACTTT.

V gene TRBV2 combines with J gene TRBJ2-7, with D possibly matching TRBD1 (5 bases). The CDR3 is 16 amino acids. Germline loops: CDR1 SNHLY, CDR2 FYNNEI. Trimming left V 3 bases short and J 2 bases short, with 17 bases between. CDR3: CASSDLVQGPTYEQYF. In DNA, the CDR3 is TGTGCCAGCAGTGATTTGGTCCAGGGTCCAACCTACGAGCAGTACTTC.

V is TRBV7-9 and J is TRBJ1-1; 8 nucleotides align to TRBD1. V shed 6 bases, J shed 1 base, and the junction held 1 base outside the gene matches. Germline V gene lookup returns CDR1 SEHNR and CDR2 FQNEAQ (reference sequence). The CDR3 has 13 amino acids. CDR3 in amino acids: CASRTGENTEAFF. CDR3 DNA sequence: TGTGCCAGCAGGACAGGGGAGAACACTGAAGCTTTCTTT.

The rearrangement joins TRBV5-5 to TRBJ2-5, with 10 bases identical to TRBD2. The CDR3 contains 15 residues. Germline values: CDR1 SGHKS, CDR2 YYEKEE (reference sequence). J was trimmed by 4 bases and V by 0 bases; bases with no gene match: 3. CDR3 sequence: CASSLEASGGETQYF. The CDR3 nucleotides are TGTGCCAGCAGCTTGGAGGCTAGCGGGGGAGAGACCCAGTACTTC.

This clone is a singleton in its sample. The chain couples TRBV10-3 to TRBJ1-2; 7 bases agree with TRBD1. The CDR3 sequence is 14 residues long. J gave up 5 bases and V 6 bases, and 9 bases lay outside the gene matches. The germline CDR1 and CDR2 sequences are ENHRY and SYGVKD. CDR3 residues: CAIRETGSWYGYTF. The CDR3, as DNA: TGTGCCATCAGGGAGACAGGGTCTTGGTATGGCTACACCTTC.

This sequence joins TRBV4-2 and TRBJ2-3, with TRBD2 identical over 12 bases. J lost 3 bases, V lost 0 bases, and 10 bases had no gene match. The CDR3 spans 19 residues. Germline V CDR1 and CDR2: LGHNA, YNFKEQ. CDR3 in DNA: TGTGCCAGCAGCCAAGAGTTAGTCCTAGCGGGGGGGAGGACAGATACGCAGTATTTT. It encodes CASSQELVLAGGRTDTQYF.

This chain joins TRBV27 and TRBJ1-5, with D unclear. The germline V and J ends were trimmed by 3 bases and 5 bases, with 8 bases remaining between them. From germline, CDR1 is MNHEY and CDR2 SMNVEV (reference sequence). This CDR3 is built from 13 residues. The CDR3: CASSLVRDQPQHF. In DNA form, the CDR3 reads TGTGCCAGCAGTTTGGTCCGGGATCAGCCCCAGCATTTT.

This clone was seen a handful of times. The genes are TRBV4-1 and TRBJ2-5, with 9 bases matching TRBD1. V trimming: 5 bases; J trimming: 4 bases; junction bases outside the gene matches: 8. This CDR3 contains 15 residues. In germline, CDR1 is MGHRA, CDR2 YSYEKL. In nucleotides, the CDR3 is TGCGCCAGCAGCGCACAGGGGGCGGTGGGAGAGACCCAGTACTTC. Translation: CASSAQGAVGETQYF.

The V call is TRBV5-1, the J call TRBJ2-7; 14 bases map to TRBD2. Germline lookup yields CDR1 SGHRS and CDR2 YFSETQ. This CDR3 has 15 amino acids. V gave up 4 bases and J gave up 3 bases; unmatched junction bases: 3. The CDR3: CASSPGLAGDYEQYF. The CDR3 bases are TGCGCCAGCAGCCCGGGACTAGCGGGAGACTACGAGCAGTACTTC.

The V and J genes are TRBV3-1 (or the pseudogene TRBV3-2) and TRBJ2-2; no clear D gene. Deletions cut 7 bases from V and 3 bases from J, with 9 bases between. The length of the CDR3 is 13 residues. Germline V gene lookup returns CDR1 LGHDT and CDR2 YNNKEL (reference sequence). CDR3 protein: CASTSSDTGELFF. For the CDR3, the DNA is TGTGCCAGCACCTCCTCCGACACCGGGGAGCTGTTTTTT.

This clone was recorded only once. The rearrangement links TRBV11-2 to TRBJ1-5, with D unresolved. Trimming stripped 2 bases from V and 1 base from J, with 9 bases between. Germline assignment: CDR1 SGHAT and CDR2 FQNNGV. The CDR3 runs to 15 residues. The CDR3 DNA is TGTGCCAGCAGCTTAACCCGGGGAAGCAATCAGCCCCAGCATTTT. Its protein product is CASSLTRGSNQPQHF.

This chain joins TRBV4-1 and TRBJ2-7, with TRBD1 identical over 7 bases. Germline trimming cut 3 bases from V and 2 bases from J; bases unmatched to any gene: 4. The V gene's germline CDR1 is MGHRA and CDR2 YSYEKL. The CDR3 has 14 amino acids. The CDR3 reads CASSQGQRTYEQYF. CDR3 coding DNA: TGCGCCAGCAGCCAGGGACAGCGAACCTACGAGCAGTACTTC.

A few counts support this clone. The CDR3 is CASMGQGRAEAFF. In DNA, the CDR3 is TGTGCCAGCATGGGACAGGGGAGGGCTGAAGCTTTCTTT. This chain connects TRBV2 to TRBJ1-1; the match to TRBD1 covers 10 bases. This CDR3 has 13 residues. The germline V gene has CDR1 SNHLY and CDR2 FYNNEI. V gave up 7 bases and J gave up 6 bases; unmatched junction bases: 5.

The rearrangement links TRBV12-5 to TRBJ1-1, with D maybe TRBD1 (6 bases). Trimming shortened V by 2 bases and J by 4 bases, and 11 bases separated the two germline ends. Germline-derived CDR1 and CDR2 are LGHNT and FRNRAP. The CDR3 has 14 amino acids. CDR3 amino acids: CASGLPQQGTEAFF. The CDR3 coding sequence is TGTGCTAGTGGTTTGCCACAACAGGGCACTGAAGCTTTCTTT. Supplemented by reference TRBV12-5 and TRBJ1-1, the full variable domain reads DARVTQTPRHKVTEMGQEVTMRCQPILGHNTVFWYRQTMMQGLELLAYFRNRAPLDDSGMPKDRFSAEMPDATLATLKIQPSEPRDSAVYFCASGLPQQGTEAFFGQGTRLTVV.

The chain is built from TRBV11-2 and TRBJ2-5; 7 nucleotides align to TRBD2. The germline V gene encodes CDR1 SGHAT and CDR2 FQNNGV. This CDR3 region has 15 residues. The V gene end was trimmed by 0 bases and the J gene end by 5 bases; junction bases not matched to a gene: 6. The DNA for the CDR3 is TGTGCCAGCAGCTTAGACGTTACGCGGGGGGAGACCCAGTACTTC. Protein product: CASSLDVTRGETQYF. Complete variable domain (other parts from reference TRBV11-2 and TRBJ2-5): EAGVAQSPRYKIIEKRQSVAFWCNPISGHATLYWYQQILGQGPKLLIQFQNNGVVDDSQLPKDRFSAERLKGVDSTLKIQPAKLEDSAVYLCASSLDVTRGETQYFGPGTRLLVL.

J is TRBJ1-1 and V is TRBV3-1 (or the pseudogene TRBV3-2); a possible D gene is TRBD1 (5 bases). Looked up from germline, CDR1 is LGHDT and CDR2 is YNNKEL (reference sequence). V lost 3 bases, J lost 6 bases, and 14 bases lay in between. CDR3 size: 14 residues. DNA for the CDR3: TGTGCCAGCAGCCAGGGTAAAGGGGCAGCTGAAGCTTTCTTT. It codes for CASSQGKGAAEAFF.

The chain employs TRBV18 and TRBJ2-5; TRBD2 matches 8 bases. Germline trimming cut 1 base from V and 2 bases from J; bases unmatched to any gene: 9. From germline, CDR1 is KGHSH and CDR2 LQKENI. The CDR3 contains 17 residues. CDR3 residues: CASSPRRTSGPQETQYF. CDR3 bases: TGTGCCAGCTCACCACGACGTACTAGCGGACCACAAGAGACCCAGTACTTC.

J is TRBJ2-3 and V is TRBV24-1; TRBD1 aligns across 7 bases. Germline V gene sequence: CDR1 KGHDR, CDR2 SFDVKD. This CDR3 contains 16 residues. V shed 5 bases, J shed 1 base, and the junction held 8 bases outside the gene matches. CDR3 sequence reads: CATSGHRGYGTDTQYF. For the CDR3, the DNA is TGTGCCACCAGTGGCCACAGGGGATACGGCACAGATACGCAGTATTTT.

In nucleotides, the CDR3 is TGTGCCAGCGGTTTCGGGGACAATGAGCAGTTCTTC. It specifies CASGFGDNEQFF. V is TRBV7-9 and J is TRBJ2-1, with D possibly TRBD2 on 5 matching bases. Trimming pared 8 bases from V and 5 bases from J, leaving 10 bases between. The CDR3 length is 12 residues. The germline CDR1 and CDR2 sequences are SEHNR and FQNEAQ (reference sequence).

There are a few counts of this clone. The chain uses TRBV10-3 and TRBJ1-4, with 11 bases identical to TRBD1. Unmatched junction bases numbered 7, after V lost 6 bases and J lost 7 bases. The CDR3 is 15 amino acids. Germline V gene sequence: CDR1 ENHRY, CDR2 SYGVKD. The CDR3 DNA follows: TGTGCCATCAGAGCCGGGACAGGGGGTTCTGAAAAACTGTTTTTT. It translates to CAIRAGTGGSEKLFF.

Only one count was recorded for this clone. The chain recombines TRBV30 with TRBJ1-5; perhaps TRBD1 as D (6 bases). This CDR3 spans 15 amino acids. V lost 0 bases and J 3 bases, leaving 12 bases between the germline ends. CDR1 and CDR2 (germline): GTSNPN, SVGIG (reference sequence). The CDR3 bases are TGTGCCTGGAGTGTACGCGGACAGTCCAATCAGCCCCAGCATTTT. Its translation is CAWSVRGQSNQPQHF.

This chain links TRBV20-1 with TRBJ2-5, with 10 bases matching TRBD2. There are 15 residues in the CDR3. CDR1 is DFQATT, CDR2 SNEGSKA, per germline (reference sequence). V shed 3 bases, J shed 4 bases, and the junction held 8 bases outside the gene matches. The CDR3 protein is CSASSSGGVRETQYF. CDR3 DNA: TGCAGTGCTAGTTCTAGCGGGGGAGTGAGAGAGACCCAGTACTTC.

The genes are TRBV7-6 and TRBJ1-5; D gene unclear. V was shortened by 0 bases and J by 5 bases, with 11 bases between the two germline ends. CDR1 is SGHVS and CDR2 is FNYEAQ in the germline V gene. The CDR3 extends over 15 amino acids. The CDR3 is CASSLAGGNYQPQHF. The CDR3 nucleotides are TGTGCCAGCAGCTTAGCGGGAGGGAACTATCAGCCCCAGCATTTT. Variable domain in full (rest from reference TRBV7-6 and TRBJ1-5): GAGVSQSPRYKVTKRGQDVALRCDPISGHVSLYWYRQALGQGPEFLTYFNYEAQQDKSGLPNDRFSAERPEGSISTLTIQRTEQRDSAMYRCASSLAGGNYQPQHFGDGTRLSIL.

The chain is built from TRBV10-3 and TRBJ1-3; the D is unclear. Germline CDR1 reads ENHRY; CDR2 reads SYGVKD. CDR3 length: 15 residues. V lost 0 bases to trimming and J lost 3 bases, with 9 bases between them. CDR3 in DNA: TGTGCCATCAGTGAGTCGAACAGTCTTGGAAACACCATATATTTT. Translating gives CAISESNSLGNTIYF.

The chain links TRBV6-2 or TRBV6-3 to TRBJ2-3; 9 bases fit TRBD1. The V gene's germline CDR1 is MNHEY and CDR2 SVGEGT. The CDR3 spans 15 residues. The V gene end was trimmed by 4 bases and the J gene end by 2 bases; junction bases not matched to a gene: 4. The CDR3 reads CASSWGTGHTDTQYF. CDR3 coding DNA: TGTGCCAGCAGTTGGGGGACAGGGCACACAGATACGCAGTATTTT.

This rearrangement joins TRBV27 to TRBJ2-3; 7 bases map to TRBD1. With 4 bases clipped from V and 1 base from J, the junction kept 8 bases outside the gene matches. The CDR3 runs 16 residues. Germline lookup yields CDR1 MNHEY and CDR2 SMNVEV (reference sequence). As DNA, the CDR3 is TGTGCCAGCAGTTCCTACAGGGGTCAGGGCACAGATACGCAGTATTTT. Residues: CASSSYRGQGTDTQYF.

The rearrangement joins TRBV27 to TRBJ1-1; D is unclear. Germline V gives CDR1 MNHEY, CDR2 SMNVEV (reference sequence). The CDR3 consists of 13 residues. The V end was cut by 8 bases, the J end by 9 bases, with 19 bases between. The CDR3 DNA follows: TGTGCCAGCTCGACTATCCCACTTGAAAAAGCTTTCTTT. Translating it yields CASSTIPLEKAFF.

The genes are TRBV11-2 and TRBJ1-1; possible D gene TRBD1, 5 bases. Trimming stripped 5 bases from V and 4 bases from J, with 17 bases between. Germline assignment: CDR1 SGHAT and CDR2 FQNNGV. There are 15 residues in the CDR3. DNA for the CDR3: TGTGCCAGCAGCGACTCTGGGGGGAGGGGCACTGAAGCTTTCTTT. Translated: CASSDSGGRGTEAFF.

The genes are TRBV20-1 and TRBJ1-2; D is perhaps TRBD1 (5 bases). Germline CDR1 DFQATT, CDR2 SNEGSKA (reference sequence). The CDR3 contains 13 residues. V was shortened by 3 bases and J by 4 bases, with 12 bases between the two germline ends. The DNA for the CDR3 is TGCAGTGCTAGTTTCCAGGGCAGCTATGGCTACACCTTC. The encoded protein is CSASFQGSYGYTF.